The 27 T cell receptor beta chains in this list originate from one sample, sequenced in a study of T cell changes during pregnancy in multiple sclerosis. TCRdb's table, derived via immunoSEQ multiplex PCR, lists solely in-frame clones and lacks some. The sample carries some 60,000 clones, about nine tenths recorded once. The material sequenced was peripheral blood, taken in the second trimester of pregnancy. These receptors all stem from a female donor in good health, enrolled as a control in a pregnancy study.

This chain connects TRBV7-3 to TRBJ2-5, with D possibly TRBD2 on 6 matching bases. The CDR3 is 14 amino acids. Trimming pared 0 bases from V and 2 bases from J, leaving 7 bases between. The germline CDR1 and CDR2 sequences are SGHTA and FQGTGA. Here the CDR3 DNA reads TGTGCCAGCAGCTTAACGGGGACTCAAGAGACCCAGTACTTC. Translated: CASSLTGTQETQYF.

The gene calls are TRBV29-1 and TRBJ1-4; D possibly corresponds to TRBD1 (6 bases). The CDR3 spans 13 residues. With 4 bases removed from V and 3 bases from J, the gap between germline ends came to 9 bases. Per the germline V gene, CDR1 is SQVTM and CDR2 is ANQGSEA. The CDR3 sequence: CSVATGPNEKLFF. CDR3 coding DNA: TGCAGCGTTGCTACAGGGCCTAATGAAAAACTGTTTTTT.

The V and J genes are TRBV6-1 and TRBJ2-3; 7 nucleotides agree with TRBD2. The CDR3 loop spans 13 amino acids. Trimming cost V 8 bases and J 2 bases; bases outside gene matches: 4. Germline V gene data show CDR1 as MNHNS and CDR2 as SASEGT. Here the CDR3 reads CASGRAVTDTQYF. The DNA for the CDR3 is TGTGCCAGCGGGAGGGCCGTCACAGATACGCAGTATTTT.

J is TRBJ1-4 and V is TRBV5-1; 7 bases map to TRBD1. This CDR3 has 15 amino acids. From germline, CDR1 is SGHRS and CDR2 YFSETQ. Trimming cost V 2 bases and J 0 bases; bases outside gene matches: 1. CDR3 protein: CASSLQGSTNEKLFF. The CDR3 bases are TGCGCCAGCAGCTTACAGGGGTCAACTAATGAAAAACTGTTTTTT.

The V gene is TRBV5-1, the J gene TRBJ2-3, with D tentatively TRBD1 (6 bases). CDR1 and CDR2 (germline): SGHRS, YFSETQ. This CDR3 contains 14 residues. The germline V and J ends were trimmed by 5 bases and 0 bases, with 10 bases remaining between them. The CDR3: CASSKGDSTDTQYF. Here the CDR3 DNA reads TGCGCCAGCAGTAAGGGGGACAGCACAGATACGCAGTATTTT.

The chain uses TRBV28 and TRBJ2-1, with 15 bases aligning to TRBD2. The ends lost 8 bases at V and 9 bases at J; junction bases unmatched: 8. The germline gives CDR1 MDHEN, CDR2 SYDVKM. CDR3 size: 15 residues. CDR3 amino acids: CASSLGTSGRTEQFF. CDR3 bases: TGTGCCAGCTCCTTAGGGACTAGCGGGAGGACTGAGCAGTTCTTC.

The rearrangement joins TRBV10-3 to TRBJ2-5, with 7 bases matching TRBD2. In germline, CDR1 is ENHRY, CDR2 SYGVKD. The CDR3 extends over 13 amino acids. Trimming cost V 2 bases and J 5 bases; bases outside gene matches: 2. The DNA for the CDR3 is TGTGCCATCAGTGAGGTCGGGGGGGAGACCCAGTACTTC. Its translation: CAISEVGGETQYF.

The V gene is TRBV4-2, the J gene TRBJ2-1; tentative D call: TRBD2 (6 bases). The length of the CDR3 is 15 residues. Germline CDR1 LGHNA, CDR2 YNFKEQ. Trimming took 4 bases from V and 0 from J, leaving 10 bases between them. CDR3 amino acids: CASSPRGSSYNEQFF. CDR3 in DNA: TGTGCCAGCAGCCCCCGGGGGAGCTCCTACAATGAGCAGTTCTTC.

V and J are TRBV28 and TRBJ2-3, with TRBD2 matching over 9 bases. The CDR3 length is 14 residues. Trimming cost V 7 bases and J 7 bases; bases outside gene matches: 9. Germline CDR1 is MDHEN and CDR2 is SYDVKM. The chain's CDR3 is CASNGLARSNTQYF. CDR3 DNA: TGTGCCAGCAACGGACTAGCGCGGTCTAATACGCAGTATTTT. Filled out from reference TRBV28 and TRBJ2-3, the complete variable domain reads DVKVTQSSRYLVKRTGEKVFLECVQDMDHENMFWYRQDPGLGLRLIYFSYDVKMKEKGDIPEGYSVSREKKERFSLILESASTNQTSMYLCASNGLARSNTQYFGPGTRLTVL.

This rearrangement joins TRBV7-3 to TRBJ2-1; 8 bases match TRBD2. The CDR3 spans 16 residues. V shed 2 bases, J shed 7 bases, and the junction held 10 bases outside the gene matches. Per germline, CDR1 SGHTA and CDR2 FQGTGA. The CDR3: CASSLSSSGLWNEQFF. The CDR3 DNA sequence: TGTGCCAGCAGCTTATCCTCTAGCGGGCTTTGGAATGAGCAGTTCTTC.

The chain couples TRBV7-9 to TRBJ2-3, with D perhaps TRBD2 (5 bases). The V end lost 4 bases, the J end lost 5 bases, and 7 bases lay between the germline ends. The CDR3 length is 12 residues. Germline assignment: CDR1 SEHNR and CDR2 FQNEAQ (reference sequence). As DNA, the CDR3 is TGTGCCAGCAGCTCCGGGGTAGATACGCAGTATTTT. This gives the protein CASSSGVDTQYF.

The V and J genes are TRBV4-1 and TRBJ2-2; perhaps TRBD2 as D (6 bases). With 6 bases removed from V and 0 bases from J, the gap between germline ends came to 11 bases. Germline CDR1 is MGHRA and CDR2 is YSYEKL. This CDR3 has 15 amino acids. CDR3 region: CASSSGVANTGELFF. CDR3 coding DNA: TGCGCCAGCAGTTCGGGGGTAGCGAACACCGGGGAGCTGTTTTTT.

This sequence joins TRBV18 and TRBJ1-3, with D tentatively TRBD1 (5 bases). V was cut by 0 bases and J by 4 bases, with 16 bases left in between. CDR3 length equals 17 residues. Germline loops: CDR1 KGHSH, CDR2 LQKENI. The CDR3 reads CASSPPGRVNDGNTIYF. The CDR3 DNA reads TGTGCCAGCTCACCACCGGGCAGGGTGAACGACGGAAACACCATATATTTT. The variable domain in full, completed from reference TRBV18 and TRBJ1-3, reads NAGVMQNPRHLVRRRGQEARLRCSPMKGHSHVYWYRQLPEEGLKFMVYLQKENIIDESGMPKERFSAEFPKEGPSILRIQQVVRGDSAAYFCASSPPGRVNDGNTIYFGEGSWLTVV.

The chain couples TRBV7-2 to TRBJ2-3, with a weak D call TRBD1 (5 bases). Trimming left V 3 bases short and J 1 base short, with 17 bases between. The CDR3 has 17 residues. Per the germline V gene, CDR1 is SGHTA and CDR2 is FQGNSA. The CDR3 here is CASSLTVTNRRTDTQYF. The CDR3 region has the DNA TGTGCCAGCAGCTTGACAGTAACCAACAGACGCACAGATACGCAGTATTTT.

The chain couples TRBV19 to TRBJ1-1; D is uncertain. CDR1 and CDR2 from the germline V gene are LNHDA and SQIVND (reference sequence). Between the trimmed V and J ends, which lost 2 bases and 3 bases, there was a span of 13 bases. This CDR3 contains 15 residues. CDR3 bases: TGTGCCAGTAGTATAACCCCGTCAGGTTACACTGAAGCTTTCTTT. Its translation: CASSITPSGYTEAFF.

The chain is built from TRBV7-2 and TRBJ2-5, with 7 bases aligning to TRBD1. Per germline, CDR1 SGHTA and CDR2 FQGNSA. With 5 bases clipped from V and 0 bases from J, the junction kept 6 bases outside the gene matches. This CDR3 region has 15 residues. The CDR3 nucleotides are TGTGCCAGCAGCCGGGACAGATCGTACCAAGAGACCCAGTACTTC. This sequence encodes CASSRDRSYQETQYF.

The chain recombines TRBV19 with TRBJ2-7; maybe TRBD2 (6 bases). Germline V gene lookup returns CDR1 LNHDA and CDR2 SQIVND (reference sequence). Trimming took off 6 bases at V and 0 bases at J, with 12 bases between the two ends. The CDR3 is 14 amino acids. This CDR3 is CASSRTSTSYEQYF. In DNA form, the CDR3 reads TGTGCCAGTAGCCGAACTAGCACCTCCTACGAGCAGTACTTC.

The chain uses TRBV7-9 and TRBJ2-2; 9 nucleotides agree with TRBD2. Germline-derived CDR1 and CDR2 are SEHNR and FQNEAQ (reference sequence). CDR3 size: 18 residues. V dropped 3 bases and J dropped 5; count of bases not matched to a gene: 13. DNA for the CDR3: TGTGCCAGCAGCTTTTATTTTACGGCGGGAGGGCGAACCGGGGAGCTGTTTTTT. Its translation is CASSFYFTAGGRTGELFF.

The rearrangement joins TRBV7-3 to TRBJ2-1, with D uncertain. This CDR3 has 18 residues. V gave up 1 base and J gave up 7 bases, with 23 bases separating them. Germline loops: CDR1 SGHTA, CDR2 FQGTGA. The CDR3, as DNA: TGTGCCAGCAGCTTAAAACTCCGACTGGGTATTCGAGGAAATGAGCAGTTCTTC. This encodes CASSLKLRLGIRGNEQFF. Together with reference TRBV7-3 and TRBJ2-1, the CDR3 gives the full variable domain: GAGVSQTPSNKVTEKGKYVELRCDPISGHTALYWYRQSLGQGPEFLIYFQGTGAADDSGLPNDRFFAVRPEGSVSTLKIQRTERGDSAVYLCASSLKLRLGIRGNEQFFGPGTRLTVL.

The CDR3 coding sequence is TGTGCCAGCAGCTTAAATTTGGGAGAGCCCAATGAGCAGTTCTTC. Translated, it gives CASSLNLGEPNEQFF. V gene TRBV7-3 combines with J gene TRBJ2-1, with D possibly TRBD2 on 5 matching bases. This CDR3 has 15 residues. V was clipped by 1 base and J by 6 bases, with 13 bases between them. The germline gives CDR1 SGHTA, CDR2 FQGTGA.

The chain is built from TRBV7-9 and TRBJ2-5; 12 bases line up with TRBD2. V lost 5 bases and J lost 1; bases outside the gene matches: 2. The CDR3 has 15 residues. Germline V lookup: CDR1 SEHNR, CDR2 FQNEAQ (reference sequence). The CDR3 loop reads CASSPSGGVQETQYF. DNA of the CDR3: TGTGCCAGCAGCCCTAGCGGGGGGGTCCAAGAGACCCAGTACTTC. The full variable domain, rest sourced from reference TRBV7-9 and TRBJ2-5, is DTGVSQNPRHKITKRGQNVTFRCDPISEHNRLYWYRQTLGQGPEFLTYFQNEAQLEKSRLLSDRFSAERPKGSFSTLEIQRTEQGDSAMYLCASSPSGGVQETQYFGPGTRLLVL.

A single count supports this clone. The chain links TRBV7-2 to TRBJ1-2; a weak D match, TRBD1 (6 bases). The CDR3 runs 17 residues. Germline-derived CDR1 and CDR2 are SGHTA and FQGNSA. V was shortened by 6 bases and J by 0 bases, with 20 bases between the two germline ends. The CDR3 protein is CASSRSRTVTSNYGYTF. Here the CDR3 DNA reads TGTGCCAGCAGTCGTTCGAGGACAGTTACCTCTAACTATGGCTACACCTTC.

This chain links TRBV5-1 with TRBJ2-2; the D gene is possibly TRBD2 (6 bases). Germline loops: CDR1 SGHRS, CDR2 YFSETQ. V was pared by 4 bases and J by 4 bases, with 23 bases between. The CDR3 consists of 18 residues. The CDR3 DNA is TGCGCCAGCAGCCTGCCGCTCTTAGCAGGAGCGGGCACCGGGGAGCTGTTTTTT. It encodes CASSLPLLAGAGTGELFF.

The rearrangement uses TRBV4-2 and TRBJ2-5; D not certain. The V end was cut by 0 bases, the J end by 9 bases, with 17 bases between. The germline gives CDR1 LGHNA, CDR2 YNFKEQ. The CDR3 has 15 residues. This CDR3 is CASSQDLTGPAAQYF. Here the CDR3 DNA reads TGTGCCAGCAGCCAAGATCTAACTGGCCCCGCGGCCCAGTACTTC.

This sequence joins TRBV19 and TRBJ2-1; TRBD1 aligns across 8 bases. CDR3 size: 15 residues. With V trimmed by 3 bases and J by 6 bases, 7 bases remained unmatched. CDR1 is LNHDA and CDR2 is SQIVND in the germline V gene (reference sequence). The CDR3 spells CASSIPDRVTNEQFF. The CDR3 coding sequence is TGTGCCAGTAGTATCCCGGACAGGGTGACCAATGAGCAGTTCTTC.

The chain uses TRBV4-1 and TRBJ2-2; 11 bases are a match to TRBD2. The germline gives CDR1 MGHRA, CDR2 YSYEKL. The CDR3 loop spans 17 amino acids. Trimming cost V 0 bases and J 8 bases; bases outside gene matches: 8. This CDR3 is CASSQDGASGRIGELFF. The CDR3 DNA follows: TGCGCCAGCAGCCAAGATGGGGCTAGCGGGAGGATAGGGGAGCTGTTTTTT.

This chain links TRBV5-1 with TRBJ2-5, with 12 bases fitting TRBD2. The CDR3 sequence is 16 residues long. Germline V gives CDR1 SGHRS, CDR2 YFSETQ. V was pared by 6 bases and J by 0 bases, with 6 bases of the junction left unmatched. Here the CDR3 reads CASNLWTSGDQETQYF. As DNA, the CDR3 is TGCGCCAGCAACCTCTGGACTAGCGGGGACCAAGAGACCCAGTACTTC.